These T cell receptor beta chains were read from a single sample in a study of radiation and T cells in renal cell carcinoma. TCRdb's table, derived via immunoSEQ multiplex PCR, lists solely in-frame clones and lacks some. The top ten hold about 11% of the sample, which has around 170,000 clones, 88% seen once. Source: blood, taken from a patient whose treatment included radiotherapy and nephrectomy. These receptors were collected from a woman aged 50 to 60 with renal cell carcinoma. CDR3s include the opening cysteine and the closing phenylalanine or tryptophan. Each record gives: D gene, J gene, clone size, V gene, CDR3 DNA, CDR3 protein. D genes are given only for firm matches. Size is omitted from some rows. Given values are once, few, many or a class for expanded clones.

D: .; J: TRBJ1-5; size: .; V: TRBV6-1; DNA: TGTGCCAGTGAGGGCTTTACTCAGCCCCAGCATTTT; CDR3: CASEGFTQPQHF
D: TRBD1; J: TRBJ2-2; size: .; V: TRBV5-1; DNA: TGCGCCAGCAGCTTGGCCATACGGGACAGAGGGGCCGGGGAGCTGTTTTTT; CDR3: CASSLAIRDRGAGELFF
D: .; J: TRBJ1-6; size: .; V: TRBV7-8; DNA: TGTGCCAGCAGCTTAGCGGGCTTTAATTCACCCCTCCACTTT; CDR3: CASSLAGFNSPLHF
D: TRBD1; J: TRBJ1-6; size: .; V: TRBV6-6; DNA: TGTGCCAGCAGTTCTTCACAGGGGGCTTTTAATTCACCCCTCCACTTT; CDR3: CASSSSQGAFNSPLHF
D: .; J: TRBJ2-1; size: few; V: TRBV7-3; DNA: TGTGCCAGCAGCTTAAACAATGAGCAGTTCTTC; CDR3: CASSLNNEQFF
D: TRBD2; J: TRBJ2-7; size: .; V: TRBV7-2; DNA: TGTGCCAGCAGCCCCGATAGCGGGCTCTCCTACGAGCAGTACTTC; CDR3: CASSPDSGLSYEQYF
D: .; J: TRBJ1-2; size: .; V: TRBV7-6; DNA: TGTGCCAGCAGCCCTGCCTGGACTAATGGCTACACCTTC; CDR3: CASSPAWTNGYTF
D: TRBD1; J: TRBJ1-3; size: .; V: TRBV9; DNA: TGTGCCAGCAGCGTCGGAGGACAGGGGGTTTTAGGAAACACCATATATTTT; CDR3: CASSVGGQGVLGNTIYF
D: TRBD2; J: TRBJ2-2; size: .; V: TRBV6-4; DNA: TGTGCCAGCAGTCGGGACGGCGGGGGGACCGGGGAGCTGTTTTTT; CDR3: CASSRDGGGTGELFF
D: .; J: TRBJ1-2; size: few; V: TRBV5-1; DNA: TGCGCCAGCAGCTTAGACGCCGGGGGAGGCTACACCTTC; CDR3: CASSLDAGGGYTF
D: .; J: TRBJ2-1; size: .; V: TRBV29-1; DNA: TGCAGCGTGCGGACCTACCAGGATCTAAATGAGCAGTTCTTC; CDR3: CSVRTYQDLNEQFF
D: .; J: TRBJ2-1; size: .; V: TRBV29-1; DNA: TGCAGCGCCGGTGGGGGCGGAAATGAGCAGTTCTTC; CDR3: CSAGGGGNEQFF
D: .; J: TRBJ2-7; size: .; V: TRBV11-2; DNA: TGTGCCAGCAGCTTAGCAGGGGTCTCCTACGAGCAGTACTTC; CDR3: CASSLAGVSYEQYF
D: .; J: TRBJ1-5; size: few; V: TRBV19; DNA: TGTGCCAGTAGTGTCCGGGGGGATAATCAGCCCCAGCATTTT; CDR3: CASSVRGDNQPQHF
D: TRBD1; J: TRBJ1-1; size: .; V: TRBV15; DNA: TGTGCCACCAGCAGCCGACAGGGCCAAGCTTTCTTT; CDR3: CATSSRQGQAFF
D: .; J: TRBJ1-2; size: .; V: TRBV29-1; DNA: TGCAGCGTGGCCCGACAGGAGTTATATGGCTACACCTTC; CDR3: CSVARQELYGYTF
D: TRBD1; J: TRBJ2-7; size: .; V: TRBV19; DNA: TGTGCCAGTAGTTTAAGACAGGGCTACGAGCAGTACTTC; CDR3: CASSLRQGYEQYF
D: .; J: TRBJ2-2; size: .; V: TRBV2; DNA: TGTGCCAGCAACCAGGGAGGGGGCTTAATCGGGGAGCTGTTTTTT; CDR3: CASNQGGGLIGELFF
D: TRBD2; J: TRBJ2-1; size: .; V: TRBV7-8; DNA: TGTGCCAGCAGCCCCCGGGGGGACTGGAGCTCCTACAATGAGCAGTTCTTC; CDR3: CASSPRGDWSSYNEQFF
D: .; J: TRBJ2-2; size: .; V: TRBV11-3; DNA: TGTGCCAGCAGCCCGGGCCCTAGTGACACCGGGGAGCTGTTTTTT; CDR3: CASSPGPSDTGELFF
D: TRBD1; J: TRBJ1-1; size: once; V: TRBV30; DNA: TGTGCCGGGGGGGACAGGGGGAACACTGAAGCTTTCTTT; CDR3: CAGGDRGNTEAFF
D: .; J: TRBJ1-1; size: once; V: TRBV6-4; DNA: TGTGCCAGCAGTGAGGACGGGCAGAGAGCTTTCTTT; CDR3: CASSEDGQRAFF
D: TRBD1; J: TRBJ2-1; size: .; V: TRBV7-3; DNA: TGTGCCAGCAGCTTAGGGGGACAGGTCGGGGAGCAGTTCTTC; CDR3: CASSLGGQVGEQFF
D: TRBD1; J: TRBJ1-2; size: .; V: TRBV4-1; DNA: TGCGCCAGCAGCCAAGGGCAGGGGGCGCATAACTATGGCTACACCTTC; CDR3: CASSQGQGAHNYGYTF
D: TRBD1; J: TRBJ1-2; size: .; V: TRBV5-4; DNA: TGTGCCAGCAGCGGTGGGACAGGGACCTATGGCTACACCTTC; CDR3: CASSGGTGTYGYTF
D: TRBD1; J: TRBJ1-2; size: .; V: TRBV5-1; DNA: TGCGCCAGCAGCGCGGGGGACAGCCCTAACTATGGCTACACCTTC; CDR3: CASSAGDSPNYGYTF
D: .; J: TRBJ1-6; size: .; V: TRBV7-3; DNA: TGTGCCAGCAGCTACCTCCGTTCACCCCTCCACTTT; CDR3: CASSYLRSPLHF
D: TRBD1; J: TRBJ1-3; size: once; V: TRBV7-3; DNA: TGTGCCAGCAGCTTAAAGGAGTCCGGCAGGGGGCTAAACACCATATATTTT; CDR3: CASSLKESGRGLNTIYF
D: .; J: TRBJ2-2; size: .; V: TRBV7-2; DNA: TGTGCCAGCACCAATCGGAAGGGGTCCGACACCGGGGAGCTGTTTTTT; CDR3: CASTNRKGSDTGELFF
D: TRBD2; J: TRBJ2-1; size: .; V: TRBV7-8; DNA: TGTGCCAGCAGCCTAGCTTGGGGGGGAAACTACAATGAGCAGTTCTTC; CDR3: CASSLAWGGNYNEQFF
D: TRBD1; J: TRBJ2-3; size: .; V: TRBV25-1; DNA: TGTGCCAGCAGCAGACATTACAGGGGAGTGGGCACAGATACGCAGTATTTT; CDR3: CASSRHYRGVGTDTQYF
D: .; J: TRBJ1-1; size: once; V: TRBV6-5; DNA: TGTGCCAGCAGTTACTCGACCCGGAGAGGGCTTGAAGCTTTCTTT; CDR3: CASSYSTRRGLEAFF
D: TRBD1; J: TRBJ1-1; size: .; V: TRBV5-8; DNA: TGTGCCAGCAGCCCGGGGACAGGGATACGGGGTACTGAAGCTTTCTTT; CDR3: CASSPGTGIRGTEAFF
D: TRBD1; J: TRBJ1-5; size: .; V: TRBV7-9; DNA: TGTGCCAGCAGCTCGGGACAGGGCTATCAGCCCCAGCATTTT; CDR3: CASSSGQGYQPQHF
D: .; J: TRBJ1-1; size: .; V: TRBV6-4; DNA: TGTGCCAGCAGTCCCGGACACGGAGGGACTGAAGCTTTCTTT; CDR3: CASSPGHGGTEAFF
D: .; J: TRBJ2-3; size: .; V: TRBV6-5; DNA: TGTGCCAGCAGCTCCCCGGGGTCTCCAGTTGATACGCAGTATTTT; CDR3: CASSSPGSPVDTQYF
D: TRBD1; J: TRBJ1-5; size: .; V: TRBV4-3; DNA: TGCGCCAGCAGCCAAGAGGGACAGGGGCCCGGTTGGAGCAATCAGCCCCAGCATTTT; CDR3: CASSQEGQGPGWSNQPQHF
D: TRBD2; J: TRBJ2-7; size: .; V: TRBV11-1; DNA: TGTGCCAGCAGCTTACGGACTAGCGGAAACTACGAGCAGTACTTC; CDR3: CASSLRTSGNYEQYF
D: TRBD2; J: TRBJ2-1; size: .; V: TRBV9; DNA: TGTGCCAGCAGCGCCGGGACTAGCGGGTTCGATGAGCAGTTCTTC; CDR3: CASSAGTSGFDEQFF
D: TRBD1; J: TRBJ2-3; size: .; V: TRBV7-9; DNA: TGTGCCAGCAGCTTAGTTTTGTCGGACAGGGCAGATACGCAGTATTTT; CDR3: CASSLVLSDRADTQYF
D: TRBD2; J: TRBJ2-5; size: .; V: TRBV5-1; DNA: TGCGCCAGCAGCTTAACTAGCGACCAAGAGACCCAGTACTTC; CDR3: CASSLTSDQETQYF
D: TRBD1; J: TRBJ1-2; size: .; V: TRBV4-3; DNA: TGCGCCAGCAGCCAAAACAGGGGGTCTGCTAACTATGGCTACACCTTC; CDR3: CASSQNRGSANYGYTF
D: .; J: TRBJ2-5; size: .; V: TRBV18; DNA: TGTGCCAGCTCACCGGGTCTACAAGAGACCCAGTACTTC; CDR3: CASSPGLQETQYF
D: .; J: TRBJ1-1; size: .; V: TRBV23-1; DNA: TGCGCCAGCATAGTCAGGGTGGGCACTGAAACTTTCTTT; CDR3: CASIVRVGTETFF
D: .; J: TRBJ1-1; size: .; V: TRBV7-2; DNA: TGTGCCAGCAGCAGGGGGGGAAACACTGAAGCTTTCTTT; CDR3: CASSRGGNTEAFF
D: .; J: TRBJ1-1; size: few; V: TRBV9; DNA: TGTGCCAGCAGCCTCCCTCTCAAGGACGGGAACACTGAAGCTTTCTTT; CDR3: CASSLPLKDGNTEAFF
D: TRBD1; J: TRBJ1-1; size: .; V: TRBV7-2; DNA: TGTGCCAGCAGCGAGAACAGGGGGACTACTGAAGCTTTCTTT; CDR3: CASSENRGTTEAFF
D: .; J: TRBJ2-3; size: .; V: TRBV9; DNA: TGTGCCAGCAGCGCGGACGGGGTAAGAGAAGCGTATTTT; CDR3: CASSADGVREAYF
D: .; J: TRBJ2-7; size: .; V: TRBV6-5; DNA: TGTGCCAGCAGTTACGACAGAATTGACGAGCAGTACTTC; CDR3: CASSYDRIDEQYF
D: .; J: TRBJ1-5; size: .; V: TRBV9; DNA: TGTGCCAGCAGCGCGATCGAGACGGTTCGGCGAAGCAATCAGCCCCAGCATTTT; CDR3: CASSAIETVRRSNQPQHF
D: .; J: TRBJ2-7; size: .; V: TRBV7-2; DNA: TGTGCCAGCAGCTTAGGGGGGGATGGGGTCTACGAGCAGTACTTC; CDR3: CASSLGGDGVYEQYF
D: .; J: TRBJ1-2; size: once; V: TRBV6-6; DNA: TGTGCCAGTATACACTCCCTTAGAGGGGACTATGGCTACACCTTC; CDR3: CASIHSLRGDYGYTF